The sequence of this T cell receptor (beta chain) was determined in a study of siplizumab effects on memory and regulatory T cells. Whole-study results and caveats: Both greater diversity than memory cells and a major contribution to the alloresponse seemed to characterize naive T cells.

Generated by immunoSEQ multiplex PCR, the TCRdb table keeps only in-frame clones and is missing some. The table includes about 110,000 clones, just under 95% detected once. Worth noting for this clone: Its specificity is not known.

The CDR3 covers 16 residues. The V segment lost 5 bases and the J segment 2 bases; nucleotides outside the gene matches: 6. CDR1 is MDHEN and CDR2 is SYDVKM in the germline V gene. The sequenced material came from CD4+ T cells sorted from blood. This sequence originates from a human donor in good health. The chain carries TRBV28 and TRBJ2-1; 10 bases map to TRBD2. As DNA, the CDR3 is TGTGCCAGCAGTACCAGCGGGAGGGCCCCCTACAATGAGCAGTTCTTC. Translation: CASSTSGRAPYNEQFF.